The 31 T cell receptor beta chains presented below share a single source sample, sequenced in a study of blood T cell repertoires in COVID-19. The protocol was immunoSEQ multiplex PCR, while the TCRdb copy is restricted to in-frame clones and leaves out a portion. The sample includes about 200,000 clones, approximately 81% of them seen just once. Source material: peripheral blood. All receptors derive from a human donor in a cohort sampled during active COVID-19.

This sequence joins TRBV5-5 and TRBJ1-3; D is possibly TRBD1 (5 bases). Germline values: CDR1 SGHKS, CDR2 YYEKEE (reference sequence). Trimming stripped 2 bases from V and 0 bases from J, with 12 bases between. The CDR3 extends over 16 amino acids. This CDR3 is CASSFLQASSGNTIYF. The CDR3 DNA reads TGTGCCAGCAGCTTTTTACAGGCTTCCTCTGGAAACACCATATATTTT.

CDR3 sequence: CASSGWGRGTDTQYF. CDR3 sequence (DNA): TGTGCCAGTAGTGGTTGGGGCCGGGGGACAGATACGCAGTATTTT. The J gene is TRBJ2-3, the V gene TRBV19, with D possibly matching TRBD2 (6 bases). CDR1 LNHDA and CDR2 SQIVND come from the germline V gene (reference sequence). V lost 5 bases and J 3 bases, leaving 15 bases between the germline ends. The CDR3 loop spans 15 amino acids.

CDR3 nucleotide sequence: TGTGCCAGCAGCGTGGTAGGGACTTACAATGAGCAGTTCTTC. It is translated as CASSVVGTYNEQFF. The genes are TRBV9 and TRBJ2-1, with D possibly matching TRBD2 (6 bases). The V gene's germline CDR1 is SGDLS and CDR2 YYNGEE. The CDR3 contains 14 residues. Between the trimmed V and J ends, which lost 2 bases and 4 bases, there was a span of 10 bases.

The chain is built from TRBV3-1 (or the pseudogene TRBV3-2) and TRBJ1-5; tentatively, D is TRBD1 (5 bases). The CDR3 length is 13 residues. Per the germline V gene, CDR1 is LGHDT and CDR2 is YNNKEL (reference sequence). V was shortened by 5 bases and J by 6 bases, with 11 bases between the two germline ends. CDR3 nucleotides: TGTGCCAGCAGCGAGACAAGGGGTCAGCCCCAGCATTTT. It is translated as CASSETRGQPQHF.

A single count supports this clone. The rearrangement joins TRBV19 to TRBJ2-1; 9 bases align to TRBD2. V lost 6 bases and J lost 6; bases outside the gene matches: 15. Germline values: CDR1 LNHDA, CDR2 SQIVND (reference sequence). This CDR3 region has 17 residues. This chain's CDR3 is CASSPRGLAGGRNEQFF. DNA of the CDR3: TGTGCCAGTAGCCCAAGAGGTCTTGCGGGGGGGCGCAATGAGCAGTTCTTC.

This clone turned up a few times. V and J are TRBV19 and TRBJ1-2; TRBD1 matches at 7 bases. CDR3 length: 13 amino acids. CDR1 is LNHDA and CDR2 is SQIVND in the germline V gene (reference sequence). Trimming at V came to 6 bases and at J to 4 bases, leaving 5 bases not matched to a gene. Written as DNA, the CDR3 is TGTGCCAGTAGACCCGACAGGGCCTATGGCTACACCTTC. Its translation is CASRPDRAYGYTF.

The gene calls are TRBV4-2 and TRBJ1-1; 11 bases agree with TRBD1. The V gene's germline CDR1 is LGHNA and CDR2 YNFKEQ. CDR3 size: 19 residues. The ends lost 0 bases at V and 1 base at J; junction bases unmatched: 10. In DNA form, the CDR3 reads TGTGCCAGCAGCCAAGATTCTCCCGGGACAGGGGGATCGAACACTGAAGCTTTCTTT. As protein: CASSQDSPGTGGSNTEAFF.

The chain joins TRBV18 to TRBJ2-1, with D tentatively TRBD1 (6 bases). V was trimmed by 2 bases and J by 2 bases, leaving 13 bases between them. The CDR3 has 16 residues. CDR1 is KGHSH, CDR2 LQKENI, per germline. CDR3 sequence: CASSPRRPGAYNEQFF. The CDR3 bases are TGTGCCAGCTCACCAAGACGCCCAGGGGCCTACAATGAGCAGTTCTTC.

V is TRBV6-5 and J is TRBJ1-1; possible D gene TRBD1, 6 bases. Germline CDR1 MNHEY, CDR2 SVGAGI. Trimming cost V 7 bases and J 0 bases, with 15 bases left between them. The CDR3 is 15 amino acids. CDR3 nucleotides: TGTGCCAGCACTGCGGGGGGCGCTTTGAACACTGAAGCTTTCTTT. Amino acids: CASTAGGALNTEAFF.

The rearrangement uses TRBV5-1 and TRBJ2-3; D may be TRBD2 (5 bases). Trimming shortened V by 4 bases and J by 5 bases, and 14 bases separated the two germline ends. The germline V gene has CDR1 SGHRS and CDR2 YFSETQ. The CDR3 totals 14 residues. The CDR3 loop reads CASSRAVSGDTQYF. CDR3 nucleotides: TGCGCCAGCAGCAGGGCGGTCAGCGGAGATACGCAGTATTTT.

This clone was recorded only once. This rearrangement joins TRBV3-1 (or the pseudogene TRBV3-2) to TRBJ1-2; TRBD1 is a possible D gene (5 bases). Germline CDR1 is LGHDT and CDR2 is YNNKEL (reference sequence). V shed 1 base and J shed 6 bases, with 18 bases lying between them. The CDR3 has 16 amino acids. The CDR3 coding sequence is TGTGCCAGCAGCCAAGGGGCGGTAACGGGGGAGAATGGCTACACCTTC. The encoded protein is CASSQGAVTGENGYTF.

The chain uses TRBV25-1 and TRBJ1-2; D is possibly TRBD1 (6 bases). This CDR3 is built from 12 residues. V lost 6 bases and J lost 8, with 13 bases in between. Germline V gene sequence: CDR1 MGHDK, CDR2 SYGVNS. The DNA for the CDR3 is TGTGCCAGCAGAGAAACAGGGTCCGGCTACACCTTC. Amino acid sequence: CASRETGSGYTF.

The chain recombines TRBV6-4 with TRBJ2-2; D remains unclear. The CDR3 extends over 14 amino acids. Germline V gives CDR1 MRHNA, CDR2 SNTAGT. The germline V and J ends were trimmed by 6 bases and 0 bases, with 8 bases remaining between them. CDR3 amino acids: CASSPETNTGELFF. The CDR3 region has the DNA TGTGCCAGCAGCCCCGAGACGAACACCGGGGAGCTGTTTTTT.

This chain connects TRBV27 to TRBJ2-5; a weak D match, TRBD1 (5 bases). This CDR3 has 13 residues. CDR1 is MNHEY and CDR2 is SMNVEV in the germline V gene (reference sequence). V lost 3 bases, J lost 1 base, and 6 bases lay in between. CDR3 nucleotides: TGTGCCAGCAGTTTGGGGCTCCAAGAGACCCAGTACTTC. Amino acids: CASSLGLQETQYF.

The chain employs TRBV10-1 and TRBJ1-1; no firm D call. The CDR3 has 15 residues. Deletions cut 6 bases from V and 2 bases from J, with 16 bases between. Looked up from germline, CDR1 is WNHNN and CDR2 is SYGVQD (reference sequence). The CDR3 reads CASSENAEPNTEAFF. CDR3 bases: TGCGCCAGCAGCGAGAACGCGGAACCTAACACTGAAGCTTTCTTT.

The chain couples TRBV3-1 (or the pseudogene TRBV3-2) to TRBJ1-6; the match to TRBD1 covers 8 bases. The V gene's germline CDR1 is LGHDT and CDR2 YNNKEL (reference sequence). Unmatched junction bases numbered 5, after V lost 6 bases and J lost 7 bases. This CDR3 is built from 14 residues. The CDR3 nucleotides are TGTGCCAGCAGGACGACAGGGGAAAATTCACCCCTCCACTTT. It translates to CASRTTGENSPLHF.

A few counts support this clone. V gene TRBV14 combines with J gene TRBJ1-5; D gene ambiguous. Looked up from germline, CDR1 is SGHDN and CDR2 is FVKESK. The CDR3 consists of 13 residues. The V gene lost 6 bases and the J gene lost 7 bases, with 13 bases spanning the gap. The CDR3 sequence is CASSQTWEQPQHF. The CDR3 nucleotides read TGTGCCAGCAGTCAGACATGGGAGCAGCCCCAGCATTTT.

The chain links TRBV5-1 to TRBJ2-7, with D perhaps TRBD1 (5 bases). The CDR3 has 15 residues. Germline CDR1 SGHRS, CDR2 YFSETQ. V was trimmed by 0 bases and J by 7 bases, leaving 17 bases between them. In DNA form, the CDR3 reads TGCGCCAGCAGCTTGGCGGCAGGGTCGGCTGGTGAGCAGTACGTC. Encoded protein: CASSLAAGSAGEQYV.

The V gene is TRBV5-1, the J gene TRBJ1-6, with unresolved D. V shed 4 bases and J shed 6 bases, with 14 bases lying between them. The germline V gene has CDR1 SGHRS and CDR2 YFSETQ. CDR3 length equals 15 residues. The CDR3 loop is CASSPIVSGNSPLHF. The CDR3 coding sequence is TGCGCCAGCAGCCCCATCGTCAGTGGTAATTCACCCCTCCACTTT.

The rearrangement joins TRBV10-1 to TRBJ2-7, with no clear D. Germline CDR1 is WNHNN and CDR2 is SYGVQD (reference sequence). V dropped 6 bases and J dropped 5 bases, with 20 bases sitting between them. The CDR3 runs 15 residues. The CDR3 DNA follows: TGCGCCAGCAGCGACCGTCGCCCGCTGGGCGACGAGCAGTACTTC. Translation gives CASSDRRPLGDEQYF.

V is TRBV29-1 and J is TRBJ1-4, with D unclear. This CDR3 region has 12 residues. In germline, CDR1 is SQVTM, CDR2 ANQGSEA. Trimming shortened V by 5 bases and J by 6 bases, and 10 bases separated the two germline ends. CDR3 nucleotides: TGCAGCGTTCGGCAGGTCGATGAAAAACTGTTTTTT. Encoded protein: CSVRQVDEKLFF.

The V and J genes are TRBV15 and TRBJ1-2; D unresolved. Trimming removed 2 bases from V and 6 bases from J, with 10 bases in between. CDR3 length: 13 amino acids. Germline V CDR1 and CDR2: LNHNV, YYDKDF (reference sequence). CDR3 amino acids: CATSRFEGDGYTF. The CDR3 DNA is TGTGCCACCAGCAGATTCGAAGGAGATGGCTACACCTTC.

The chain employs TRBV6-5 and TRBJ2-5, with 7 bases fitting TRBD1. Germline CDR1 reads MNHEY; CDR2 reads SVGAGI. The ends lost 10 bases at V and 4 bases at J; junction bases unmatched: 15. CDR3 length equals 15 residues. In nucleotides, the CDR3 is TGTGCCACCGCGCTACAACAGGGGTTAGTAGAGACCCAGTACTTC. Residues: CATALQQGLVETQYF.

The V and J genes are TRBV3-1 (or the pseudogene TRBV3-2) and TRBJ2-1, with TRBD1 matching over 11 bases. Germline assignment: CDR1 LGHDT and CDR2 YNNKEL (reference sequence). This CDR3 contains 19 residues. The V and J ends lost 2 bases and 4 bases, in that order; junction bases with no gene match: 13. CDR3 DNA: TGTGCCAGCAGCCAATCACCGGGACAGGGGGTCGGCTTTTACAATGAGCAGTTCTTC. Translating gives CASSQSPGQGVGFYNEQFF.

The count of this clone is one. The rearrangement joins TRBV6-5 to TRBJ1-2; TRBD1 matches at 10 bases. This CDR3 spans 14 amino acids. J gave up 4 bases and V 7 bases, and 6 bases lay outside the gene matches. Germline assignment: CDR1 MNHEY and CDR2 SVGAGI. In nucleotides, the CDR3 is TGTGCCAGCAACACCGGGACAGGGGCCTATGGCTACACCTTC. Translation gives CASNTGTGAYGYTF.

The V gene is TRBV5-1, the J gene TRBJ1-6; TRBD1 aligns across 8 bases. Losses at the gene ends were 2 bases for V and 5 bases for J; bases not matched to a gene: 6. Germline CDR1 and CDR2: SGHRS and YFSETQ. This CDR3 comprises 16 residues. The CDR3 coding sequence is TGCGCCAGCAGCTTACTTCCGGGACAGGATAATTCACCCCTCCACTTT. It translates to CASSLLPGQDNSPLHF.

The chain has TRBV6-5 and TRBJ2-3; the match to TRBD2 covers 7 bases. The CDR3 contains 13 residues. The ends lost 6 bases at V and 5 bases at J; junction bases unmatched: 5. Germline CDR1 MNHEY, CDR2 SVGAGI. CDR3: CASSSGGIDTQYF. CDR3 bases: TGTGCCAGCAGCTCGGGGGGAATAGATACGCAGTATTTT.

This chain links TRBV14 with TRBJ1-1, with D possibly being TRBD1 (5 bases). V gave up 3 bases and J gave up 6 bases, with 14 bases separating them. The CDR3 contains 14 residues. Germline V gives CDR1 SGHDN, CDR2 FVKESK. The CDR3 nucleotides read TGTGCCAGCAGCCATAGTCCCGGGGGTGCTGAAGCTTTCTTT. It yields the protein CASSHSPGGAEAFF.

The J gene is TRBJ1-1, the V gene TRBV7-2, with D unresolved. Germline V gene lookup returns CDR1 SGHTA and CDR2 FQGNSA. The length of the CDR3 is 10 residues. V was trimmed by 3 bases and J by 10 bases, leaving 6 bases between them. The CDR3 DNA reads as TGTGCCAGCAGCTTTGAGAGAGCTTTCTTT. Translating it yields CASSFERAFF.

This sequence joins TRBV11-2 and TRBJ2-5, with 12 bases that match TRBD1. This CDR3 is built from 18 residues. V trimming: 4 bases; J trimming: 0 bases; junction bases outside the gene matches: 9. CDR1 and CDR2 from the germline V gene are SGHAT and FQNNGV. CDR3 amino acids: CASSSGTGGGWYQETQYF. CDR3 bases: TGTGCCAGCAGCTCGGGGACAGGGGGCGGATGGTACCAAGAGACCCAGTACTTC.

This clone was observed a handful of times. The rearrangement uses TRBV3-1 (or the pseudogene TRBV3-2) and TRBJ2-1; 7 bases map to TRBD2. The CDR3 runs 15 residues. The V segment lost 4 bases and the J segment 10 bases; nucleotides outside the gene matches: 13. CDR1 is LGHDT and CDR2 is YNNKEL in the germline V gene (reference sequence). The CDR3 here is CASSPTTSAGKEQFF. In DNA form, the CDR3 reads TGTGCCAGCAGCCCAACTACTAGCGCGGGGAAGGAGCAGTTCTTC.